This is a list of T cell receptor beta chains from one sample in a study of cytomegalovirus exposure and HLA in healthy donors. The method was immunoSEQ multiplex PCR; TCRdb's version includes in-frame clones alone and lacks a portion of them. Here the sample spans around 130,000 clones, around 80% being singletons. Sequencing was performed on PBMCs. The source of these receptors is a woman aged 40 to 55 in good health and CMV-seronegative. The conserved cysteine and the conserved F or W are not part of the CDR3 here.

cdr3_length j_call v_call cdr3_aa
12 TRBJ1-6 TRBV7-2 ASSRQGNNSPLH
9 TRBJ1-2 TRBV9 ASSNNYGYT
13 TRBJ1-1 TRBV27 ASRIGQSPNTEAF
13 TRBJ2-2 TRBV2 ASSGGQMNTGELF
12 TRBJ2-7 TRBV4-1 ASSQGQSSYEQY
11 TRBJ1-5 TRBV6-5 ASGGGLNQPQH
14 TRBJ2-3 TRBV5-1 ASSLVRSGRVDTQY
13 TRBJ1-2 TRBV4-1 ASSRGEGIEGGYT
14 TRBJ1-5 TRBV6-1 ASSEWTGGSNQPQH
14 TRBJ2-7 TRBV27 ASSLYGGGAAYEQY
12 TRBJ2-7 TRBV6-5 ASSFGAASYEQY
11 TRBJ2-5 TRBV7-7 ASSPDQGETQY
15 TRBJ1-3 TRBV10-3 AISRAGLRDSGNTIY
11 TRBJ1-4 TRBV2 ANSGTGREKLF
14 TRBJ2-7 TRBV7-9 ASSFGRGLADYEQY
11 TRBJ2-5 TRBV5-1 ASSPTGRETQY
13 TRBJ1-4 TRBV9 ASSTGGAPWEKLF
13 TRBJ2-2 TRBV9 ASSVEGRYTGELF
12 TRBJ1-4 TRBV6-6 ASSYQEGNEKLF
16 TRBJ2-3 TRBV28 ASSLSLLAGYGADTQY
13 TRBJ2-1 TRBV4-1 ASSQQGAGYNEQF
11 TRBJ2-7 TRBV19 ASRAQAEDEQY
12 TRBJ1-4 TRBV28 ASSLGGVGEKLF
16 TRBJ2-7 TRBV11-2 ASSPGARGKREAYEQY
15 TRBJ2-3 TRBV4-3 ASSRSHSGRATDTQY
13 TRBJ1-1 TRBV4-1 ASSHRQGPNTEAF
11 TRBJ2-4 TRBV10-3 AISESNRDIQY
16 TRBJ2-2 TRBV7-6 ASSLEAPGEGSTGELF
14 TRBJ1-5 TRBV27 ASSPWGQFSNQPQH
14 TRBJ2-1 TRBV5-1 ASSLGGDSSYNEQF
10 TRBJ2-7 TRBV7-8 ASSSQTYEQY
12 TRBJ1-1 TRBV5-1 ASSWGQGRTEAF
9 TRBJ2-7 TRBV7-2 ASSPGFEQY
13 TRBJ2-1 TRBV18 ASSPLAVRDNEQF
10 TRBJ2-1 TRBV7-9 ASRQGGDEQF
16 TRBJ2-2 TRBV7-8 ASSENIYRTAGTGELF
14 TRBJ2-1 TRBV15 ATAGGSTSLYNEQF
12 TRBJ1-1 TRBV5-1 ASSSGGGGTEAF
15 TRBJ1-3 TRBV7-9 ASSSTGGDRDVNTIY
12 TRBJ2-2 TRBV15 ATSRDLNTGELF
13 TRBJ2-5 TRBV4-1 PSRWTSGSRETQY
13 TRBJ2-3 TRBV4-3 ASSQDRGRTDTQY
12 TRBJ1-1 TRBV5-5 ASSSLTRNTEAF
12 TRBJ2-1 TRBV5-1 ASSGDRGHNEQF
13 TRBJ2-1 TRBV28 ASTLGLAGQDEQF
12 TRBJ1-2 TRBV6-5 ASSYLTANYGYT
13 TRBJ2-5 TRBV9 ASSVAAGGKETQY
10 TRBJ1-2 TRBV6-1 ASSRQGSGYT
11 TRBJ1-2 TRBV13 ASRVREGYGYT